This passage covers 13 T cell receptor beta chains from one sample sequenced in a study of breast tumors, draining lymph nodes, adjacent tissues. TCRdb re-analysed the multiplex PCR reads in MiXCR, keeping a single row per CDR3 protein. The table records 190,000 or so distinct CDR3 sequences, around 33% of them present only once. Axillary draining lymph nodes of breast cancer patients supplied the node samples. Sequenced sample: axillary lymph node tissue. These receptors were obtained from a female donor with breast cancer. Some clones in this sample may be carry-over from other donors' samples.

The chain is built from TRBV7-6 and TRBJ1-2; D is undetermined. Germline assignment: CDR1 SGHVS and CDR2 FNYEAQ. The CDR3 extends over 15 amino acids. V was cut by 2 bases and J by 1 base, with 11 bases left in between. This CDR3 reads CASSLPSGSNYGYTF. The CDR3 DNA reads TGTGCCAGCAGCTTACCGAGCGGGAGTAACTATGGCTACACCTTC.

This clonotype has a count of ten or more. The CDR3 region is CASSYLSGASSNNEQFF. The CDR3 DNA sequence: TGTGCCAGTAGCTACTTGTCGGGGGCTAGCTCGAACAATGAGCAGTTCTTC. The J gene is TRBJ2-1, the V gene TRBV19; D is perhaps TRBD1 or TRBD2 (6 bases each). This CDR3 is 17 amino acids long. The ends were cut back, 6 bases at V and 5 bases at J, with 23 bases in the middle. Per germline, CDR1 LNHDA and CDR2 SQIVND (reference sequence).

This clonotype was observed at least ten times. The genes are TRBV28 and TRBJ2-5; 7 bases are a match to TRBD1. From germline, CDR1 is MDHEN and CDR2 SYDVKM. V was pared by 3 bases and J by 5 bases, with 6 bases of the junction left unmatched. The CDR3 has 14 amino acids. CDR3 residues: CASSFEGAQETQYF. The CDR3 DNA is TGTGCCAGCAGTTTTGAGGGGGCGCAGGAGACCCAGTACTTC.

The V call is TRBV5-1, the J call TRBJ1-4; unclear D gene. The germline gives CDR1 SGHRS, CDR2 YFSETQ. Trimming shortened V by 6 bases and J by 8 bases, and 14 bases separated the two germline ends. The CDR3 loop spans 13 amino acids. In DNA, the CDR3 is TGCGCCAGCACCACGGGGTTGGGGGAAAAACTGTTTTTT. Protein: CASTTGLGEKLFF.

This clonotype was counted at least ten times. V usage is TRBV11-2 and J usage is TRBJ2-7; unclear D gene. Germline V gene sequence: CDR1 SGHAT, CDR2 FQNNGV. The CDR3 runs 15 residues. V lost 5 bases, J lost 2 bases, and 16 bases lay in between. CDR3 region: CASSLQSTVTYEQYF. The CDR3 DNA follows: TGTGCCAGCAGCCTTCAGTCCACGGTTACCTACGAGCAGTACTTC.

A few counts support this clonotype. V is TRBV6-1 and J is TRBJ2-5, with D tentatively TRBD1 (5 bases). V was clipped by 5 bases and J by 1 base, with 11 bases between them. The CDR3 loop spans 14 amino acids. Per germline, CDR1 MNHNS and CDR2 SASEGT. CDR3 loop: CASSLARAQETQYF. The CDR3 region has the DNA TGTGCCAGCAGTCTCGCCAGGGCCCAAGAGACCCAGTACTTC.

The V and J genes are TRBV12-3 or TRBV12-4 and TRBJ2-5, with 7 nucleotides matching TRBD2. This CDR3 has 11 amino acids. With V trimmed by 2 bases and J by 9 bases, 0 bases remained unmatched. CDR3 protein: CASSLREAQYF. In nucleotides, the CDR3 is TGTGCCAGCAGTTTACGGGAGGCCCAGTACTTC.

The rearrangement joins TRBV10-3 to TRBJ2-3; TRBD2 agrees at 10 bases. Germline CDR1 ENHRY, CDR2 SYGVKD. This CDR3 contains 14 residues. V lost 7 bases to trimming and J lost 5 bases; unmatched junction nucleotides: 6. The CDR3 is CAIKASGSGDTQYF. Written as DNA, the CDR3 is TGTGCCATCAAAGCTAGCGGGAGTGGAGATACGCAGTATTTT.

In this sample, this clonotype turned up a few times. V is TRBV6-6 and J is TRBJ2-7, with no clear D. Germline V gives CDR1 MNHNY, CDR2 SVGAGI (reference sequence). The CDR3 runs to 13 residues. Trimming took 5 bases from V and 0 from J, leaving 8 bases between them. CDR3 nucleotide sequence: TGTGCCAGCAGTCACCAGAGCTCCTACGAGCAGTACTTC. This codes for CASSHQSSYEQYF.

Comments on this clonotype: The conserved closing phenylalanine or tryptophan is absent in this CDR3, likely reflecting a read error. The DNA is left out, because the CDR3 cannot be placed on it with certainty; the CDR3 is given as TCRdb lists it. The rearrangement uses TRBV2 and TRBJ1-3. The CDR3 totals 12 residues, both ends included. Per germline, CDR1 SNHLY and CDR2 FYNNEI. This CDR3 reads CASSRGLAGGIS.

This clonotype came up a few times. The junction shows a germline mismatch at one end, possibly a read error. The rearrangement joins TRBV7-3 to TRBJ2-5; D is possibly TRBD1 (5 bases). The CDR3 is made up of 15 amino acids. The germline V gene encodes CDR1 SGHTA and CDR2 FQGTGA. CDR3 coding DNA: TGTGCCAGCAGCTTTCGGTACAGGTACCAAGAGACCCAGCACTTC. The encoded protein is CASSFRYRYQETQHF. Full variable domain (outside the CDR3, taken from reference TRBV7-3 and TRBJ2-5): GAGVSQTPSNKVTEKGKYVELRCDPISGHTALYWYRQSLGQGPEFLIYFQGTGAADDSGLPNDRFFAVRPEGSVSTLKIQRTERGDSAVYLCASSFRYRYQETQHFGPGTRLLVL.

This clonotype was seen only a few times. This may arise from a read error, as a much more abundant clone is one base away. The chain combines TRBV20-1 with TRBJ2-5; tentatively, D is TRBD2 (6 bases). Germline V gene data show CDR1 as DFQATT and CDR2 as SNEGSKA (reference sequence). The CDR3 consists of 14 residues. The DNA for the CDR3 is TGCAGTGTTAGAGGCGGTCTGGGGAGGGAGACCCAGTACTTC. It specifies CSVRGGLGRETQYF.

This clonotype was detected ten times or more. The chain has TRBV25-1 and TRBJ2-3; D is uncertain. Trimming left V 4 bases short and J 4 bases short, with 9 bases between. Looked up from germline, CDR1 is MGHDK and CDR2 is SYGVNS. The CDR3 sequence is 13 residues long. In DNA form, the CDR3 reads TGTGCCAGCAGTGGCTGGGTTTCAGATACGCAGTATTTT. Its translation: CASSGWVSDTQYF.